This record concerns one TCR beta chain sequence. The data are from a study of T cell responses to AZD1222 COVID-19 vaccine. Trimming took off 2 bases at V and 3 bases at J, with 13 bases between the two ends. Germline values: CDR1 GTSNPN, CDR2 SVGIG (reference sequence). The CDR3 sequence is 14 residues long. Repertoires were generated with immunoSEQ multiplex PCR, while TCRdb's copy carries only in-frame clones and drops some. The table has about 76,000 clones, 90% seen once. The chain carries TRBV30 and TRBJ1-2; no reliable D call. The clonotype originates from an adult in good health. This specimen was peripheral blood, taken on day 0 of AZD1222 vaccination. The CDR3 protein is CAWSLSTLYYGYTF. The CDR3 DNA sequence: TGTGCCTGGAGTTTGTCGACCCTCTACTATGGCTACACCTTC.